This is a list of T cell receptor beta chains from one sample in a study of cytomegalovirus exposure and HLA in healthy donors. Clones were read by immunoSEQ multiplex PCR, and TCRdb kept only the in-frame ones, dropping some. The sample holds some 190,000 clones, 80% to 90% seen once. The sample comprised PBMCs. These receptors all come from a man aged 35-49 years in good health and CMV-seropositive. The CDR3 runs from the conserved cysteine through the conserved F or W. The D gene is left open where the match is weak. Only some rows state a clone size, as once, few, many or a class for expanded clones.

TRBJ1-4	NA	NA	TRBV15	TGTGCCACCAGCAGAGAATCCGGGACTCGGAAAGCAAAACTGTTTTTT	CATSRESGTRKAKLFF
TRBJ1-1	NA	NA	TRBV19	TGTGCCAGTAGTATCACGGAGCTGAACACTGAAGCTTTCTTT	CASSITELNTEAFF
TRBJ1-5	NA	NA	TRBV5-8	TGTGCCAGCAGCCTCGGGGACAAAATACGCGGCAATCAGCCCCAGCATTTT	CASSLGDKIRGNQPQHF
TRBJ1-1	once	NA	TRBV28	TGTGCCAGCAGCTCCCTAATGAACACTGAAGCTTTCTTT	CASSSLMNTEAFF
TRBJ1-1	NA	NA	TRBV6-6	TGTGCCAGCAGAGCCTACAGCAGCTTCACTGAAGCTTTCTTT	CASRAYSSFTEAFF
TRBJ1-1	NA	NA	TRBV5-5	TGTGCCAGCAGCTACGGACCGGGGTCGAACACTGAAGCTTTCTTT	CASSYGPGSNTEAFF
TRBJ2-2	once	TRBD1	TRBV9	TGTGCCAGCAGCGGAGGACAGGCGACCCTGGGCGGGGAGCTGTTTTTT	CASSGGQATLGGELFF
TRBJ2-7	NA	TRBD1	TRBV9	TGTGCCAGCAGCGTAGGACAGGGGGCCTACGAGCAGTACTTC	CASSVGQGAYEQYF
TRBJ2-7	NA	TRBD1	TRBV7-9	TGTTCCAGCAGCTTAGATTCGGGACAGGGAGTCCACGAGCAGTACTTC	CSSSLDSGQGVHEQYF
TRBJ1-2	NA	NA	TRBV4-2	TGTGCCAGCAGCCAAGAGTGGATGGCGTTACGGGTGTCTGGCTACACCTTC	CASSQEWMALRVSGYTF
TRBJ1-1	NA	NA	TRBV19	TGTGCCAGTAGTATAGAGGCTGACAGAGTATTAAACACTGAAGCTTTCTTT	CASSIEADRVLNTEAFF
TRBJ2-1	NA	TRBD2	TRBV2	TGTGCCAGCAGTGTCCGGCTAGCGGGAGTCAGTGAGCAGTTCTTC	CASSVRLAGVSEQFF
TRBJ2-7	NA	NA	TRBV29-1	TGCAGCGTTGCGGCAGGTCCCTACGAGCAGTACTTC	CSVAAGPYEQYF
TRBJ2-7	NA	NA	TRBV29-1	TGCAGCGCCTCCGCCGGTGCTCACTACGAGCAGTACTTC	CSASAGAHYEQYF
TRBJ2-5	few	NA	TRBV29-1	TGCAGCGTTGAGGTCGGGGGAGTACGAGAGACCCAGTACTTC	CSVEVGGVRETQYF
TRBJ2-4	once	TRBD2	TRBV10-1	TGCGCCAGCAGTGTAGCGGGAGGCGAAAACAGTCAGTACTTC	CASSVAGGENSQYF
TRBJ1-3	NA	NA	TRBV7-8	TGTGCCAGCAGCATAAATCAGGGACTCCACTCTGGAAACACCATATATTTT	CASSINQGLHSGNTIYF
TRBJ2-6	NA	NA	TRBV5-6	TGTGCCAGCAGCCCCCAGGGGACCGGGGCCAACGTCCTGACTTTC	CASSPQGTGANVLTF
TRBJ2-1	NA	TRBD2	TRBV11-2	TGTGCCAGCAGCCCGGGGGGGGTGACGAGTGGGTCCTACAATGAGCAGTTCTTC	CASSPGGVTSGSYNEQFF
TRBJ2-2	NA	TRBD1	TRBV2	TGTGCCAGCAGTAAGGACAGGTCGAACACCGGGGAGCTGTTTTTT	CASSKDRSNTGELFF
TRBJ2-4	NA	TRBD2	TRBV7-9	TGTGCCAGCAGCTTAGAGGCAGCGGGGAACATTCAGTACTTC	CASSLEAAGNIQYF
TRBJ2-2	NA	NA	TRBV11-3	TGTGCCAGCAGCTTAAAGACACACACCGGGGAGCTGTTTTTT	CASSLKTHTGELFF
TRBJ1-3	NA	NA	TRBV6-5	TGTGCCAGCAGACTCGGTAGTAGCTCTGGAAACACCATATATTTT	CASRLGSSSGNTIYF
TRBJ2-3	NA	NA	TRBV5-1	TGCGCCAGCAGCTTGGTTGGAGCCGCTATCCCTAGCACAGATACGCAGTATTTT	CASSLVGAAIPSTDTQYF
TRBJ2-1	NA	TRBD2	TRBV4-1	TGCGCCAGCAGCCGGACTAGCGCCTACAATGAGCAGTTCTTC	CASSRTSAYNEQFF
TRBJ2-7	NA	NA	TRBV28	TGTGCCAGCAGTTTATTCGGGGTACTCTCCTACGAGCAGTACTTC	CASSLFGVLSYEQYF
TRBJ2-2	NA	NA	TRBV5-4	TGTGCCAGCAGTAAACAGGGCGTGAACACCGGGGAGCTGTTTTTT	CASSKQGVNTGELFF
TRBJ2-5	NA	NA	TRBV7-9	TGTGCCAGCAGCAGTCACAGCAGGGAGACCCAGTACTTC	CASSSHSRETQYF
TRBJ2-2	NA	TRBD2	TRBV15	TGTGCCACCAGCCGACCTCCCGGGGCGCGGGAGGGGAACACCGGGGAGCTGTTTTTT	CATSRPPGAREGNTGELFF
TRBJ2-5	NA	TRBD2	TRBV5-6	TGTGCCAGCAGCTCTCCGGGACTAGCGGAGGAGACCCAGTACTTC	CASSSPGLAEETQYF
TRBJ1-2	NA	NA	TRBV7-2	TGTGCCAGCAACATAGAGGGGGTGTTCTATGGCTACACCTTC	CASNIEGVFYGYTF
TRBJ2-5	NA	TRBD2	TRBV7-7	TGTGCTAGCAGCTTAGCGGCTAGCGGACAAGAGACCCAGTACTTC	CASSLAASGQETQYF
TRBJ2-7	NA	TRBD2	TRBV9	TGTGCCAGCAGCGTGAGCGGGAGTCGATACGAGCAGTACTTC	CASSVSGSRYEQYF
TRBJ2-6	NA	NA	TRBV6-1	TGTGCCAGCAGTGAAGGTTGGGAGGCTAGCGTCCTGACTTTC	CASSEGWEASVLTF